Following are 19 T cell receptor beta chains from one sample sequenced in a study of shared clonotypes between healthy human individuals (dated by TCRdb to the early 2020s). The library was produced with the immunoSEQ multiplex PCR assay. Here the immuneACCESS table is served through TCRdb, limited to in-frame sequences with V and J called. Missing clones are a known gap in these copies; in checked studies unresolved V genes cover under half, and the rest lacks a known reason. The sample records 450,000 to 500,000 clones, about 85% of which are singletons. The leading ten clones occupy roughly 12% of the sample. Source material: PBMCs. All receptors derive from a woman aged 40 to 55 in good health. Some clones in this sample may be carry-over from other donors' samples.

This clone was seen a few times. The genes are TRBV18 and TRBJ2-6; D not certain. The CDR3 runs 14 residues. Trimming shortened V by 4 bases and J by 2 bases, and 6 bases separated the two germline ends. Germline values: CDR1 KGHSH, CDR2 LQKENI. CDR3 in amino acids: CASSQETGANVLTF. The DNA for the CDR3 is TGTGCCAGCTCACAAGAAACTGGGGCCAACGTCCTGACTTTC.

V and J are TRBV28 and TRBJ2-1; TRBD2 agrees at 15 bases. This CDR3 comprises 15 residues. Germline V gives CDR1 MDHEN, CDR2 SYDVKM. V lost 10 bases, J lost 6 bases, and 7 bases stayed unmatched. The CDR3 region is CATGLAGGMGNEQFF. CDR3 bases: TGTGCCACCGGACTAGCGGGAGGGATGGGCAATGAGCAGTTCTTC.

The chain combines TRBV5-1 with TRBJ2-3; D call uncertain. The CDR3 is made up of 14 amino acids. V was pared by 0 bases and J by 0 bases, with 5 bases between. Per germline, CDR1 SGHRS and CDR2 YFSETQ. Here the CDR3 DNA reads TGCGCCAGCAGCTTGGCCGAGAGCACAGATACGCAGTATTTT. It yields the protein CASSLAESTDTQYF.

A single count supports this clone. In DNA form, the CDR3 reads TGTGCCAGCAGGGTTAAGGACTCTGGAAACACCATATATTTT. It codes for CASRVKDSGNTIYF. The chain recombines TRBV28 with TRBJ1-3; D gene uncertain. The CDR3 contains 14 residues. V dropped 6 bases and J dropped 0 bases, with 9 bases sitting between them. Germline CDR1 reads MDHEN; CDR2 reads SYDVKM.

The chain couples TRBV2 to TRBJ2-5; D unresolved. The CDR3 extends over 12 amino acids. Germline V gene sequence: CDR1 SNHLY, CDR2 FYNNEI. Trimming removed 8 bases at V and 5 bases at J, with 12 bases between. For the CDR3, the DNA is TGTGCCAGCGGGTTCTCCCGCGAGACCCAGTACTTC. Its protein is CASGFSRETQYF.

V usage is TRBV9 and J usage is TRBJ2-7; possibly TRBD2 for D (7 bases). Deletions cut 7 bases from V and 2 bases from J, with 13 bases between. The CDR3 runs 13 residues. Germline assignment: CDR1 SGDLS and CDR2 YYNGEE. This chain's CDR3 is CASGKGGTYEQYF. The CDR3, as DNA: TGTGCCAGCGGTAAGGGGGGGACCTACGAGCAGTACTTC.

Regarding this clone: With only one base between it and a far larger clone, this is likely a read error. This rearrangement joins TRBV4-3 to TRBJ2-3; tentative D call: TRBD1 (6 bases). Trimming stripped 1 base from V and 5 bases from J, with 10 bases between. The CDR3 loop spans 14 amino acids. The germline V gene encodes CDR1 LGHNA and CDR2 YSLEER. CDR3 coding DNA: TGCGCCAGCAGCCAAGGGACAGAGGTAGATACGCAGTATTTT. Translation: CASSQGTEVDTQYF.

Only one count was recorded for this clone. V is TRBV7-9 and J is TRBJ2-6, with 8 bases matching TRBD1. The trim removed 8 bases at V and 1 base at J, leaving 7 bases unmatched. This CDR3 spans 16 amino acids. Germline CDR1 is SEHNR and CDR2 is FQNEAQ (reference sequence). CDR3 DNA: TGTGCCAGCGGGCAGGGGGCTCAATCTGGGGCCAACGTCCTGACTTTC. Its translation is CASGQGAQSGANVLTF. The complete variable domain, with remaining parts taken from reference TRBV7-9 and TRBJ2-6, reads DTGVSQNPRHKITKRGQNVTFRCDPISEHNRLYWYRQTLGQGPEFLTYFQNEAQLEKSRLLSDRFSAERPKGSFSTLEIQRTEQGDSAMYLCASGQGAQSGANVLTFGAGSRLTVL.

The V and J genes are TRBV7-9 and TRBJ2-3; D perhaps matches TRBD2 (6 bases). The CDR3 has 16 residues. Deletions cut 5 bases from V and 0 bases from J, with 15 bases between. Germline V gene data show CDR1 as SEHNR and CDR2 as FQNEAQ (reference sequence). The CDR3, as DNA: TGTGCCAGCAGCGATCACCGGGAGCCGAGCACAGATACGCAGTATTTT. This codes for CASSDHREPSTDTQYF.

Here the CDR3 reads CASRPTGTGLGYTF. The CDR3 DNA reads TGTGCCAGCAGGCCCACCGGGACAGGACTTGGCTACACCTTC. J is TRBJ1-2 and V is TRBV28; TRBD1 matches at 8 bases. This CDR3 is 14 amino acids long. V shed 6 bases, J shed 7 bases, and the junction held 10 bases outside the gene matches. CDR1 is MDHEN, CDR2 SYDVKM, per germline.

The chain uses TRBV4-2 and TRBJ2-2; D may match TRBD1 or TRBD2 (6 bases each). V was cut by 4 bases and J by 4 bases, with 10 bases left in between. CDR1 and CDR2 (germline): LGHNA, YNFKEQ. CDR3 size: 14 residues. As DNA, the CDR3 is TGTGCCAGCAGCCGTGGAGGGGGCACCGGGGAGCTGTTTTTT. This sequence encodes CASSRGGGTGELFF.

The gene calls are TRBV5-1 and TRBJ2-1; 9 nucleotides align to TRBD2. Trimming at V came to 4 bases and at J to 4 bases, leaving 6 bases not matched to a gene. The CDR3 is made up of 15 amino acids. Germline assignment: CDR1 SGHRS and CDR2 YFSETQ. CDR3 amino acids: CASSASTSGYNEQFF. In DNA, the CDR3 is TGCGCCAGCAGCGCTTCGACTAGCGGTTACAATGAGCAGTTCTTC.

This chain links TRBV9 with TRBJ2-1; possibly TRBD1 for D (5 bases). V lost 3 bases to trimming and J lost 3 bases, with 13 bases between them. The CDR3 has 15 amino acids. Germline V gives CDR1 SGDLS, CDR2 YYNGEE. CDR3 region: CASSADSMLYNEQFF. CDR3 coding DNA: TGTGCCAGCAGCGCAGACAGCATGCTCTACAATGAGCAGTTCTTC. Full variable domain (missing parts from reference TRBV9 and TRBJ2-1): DSGVTQTPKHLITATGQRVTLRCSPRSGDLSVYWYQQSLDQGLQFLIQYYNGEERAKGNILERFSAQQFPDLHSELNLSSLELGDSALYFCASSADSMLYNEQFFGPGTRLTVL.

In this sample, this clone turned up many times. This same CDR3 is encoded by further DNA sequences in the sample. The CDR3 region is CASSQDGGYSNQPQHF. In DNA form, the CDR3 reads TGTGCCAGCAGCCAGGACGGGGGGTATAGCAATCAGCCCCAGCATTTT. The V gene is TRBV4-2, the J gene TRBJ1-5; the D gene is possibly TRBD1 (5 bases). Deletions cut 3 bases from V and 0 bases from J, with 12 bases between. CDR1 and CDR2 (germline): LGHNA, YNFKEQ. This CDR3 is 16 amino acids long.

This chain links TRBV28 with TRBJ2-7, with unresolved D. The CDR3 contains 13 residues. Germline assignment: CDR1 MDHEN and CDR2 SYDVKM. The V end lost 3 bases, the J end lost 6 bases, and 12 bases lay between the germline ends. The CDR3 loop is CASSLRDLSEQYF. For the CDR3, the DNA is TGTGCCAGCAGTTTGCGAGACCTATCCGAGCAGTACTTC.

This clone was picked up one time. Other nucleotide sequences in the sample specify the same CDR3. This chain connects TRBV5-1 to TRBJ2-3; 10 bases align to TRBD1. J gave up 4 bases and V 0 bases, and 2 bases lay outside the gene matches. The CDR3 runs to 15 residues. Germline V CDR1 and CDR2: SGHRS, YFSETQ. In DNA form, the CDR3 reads TGCGCCAGCAGCTTGGGGGACAGGGGAGCAGATACGCAGTATTTT. It is translated as CASSLGDRGADTQYF.

Concerning this clone: Given a far larger clone just one base away, this is likely a sequencing read error. Different DNA sequences within this sample yield the same CDR3. V usage is TRBV6-1 and J usage is TRBJ2-3; maybe TRBD1 (7 bases). CDR3 length: 15 residues. Germline CDR1 and CDR2: MNHNS and SASEGT. DNA for the CDR3: TGTGCCAGCAGTGTACTAGCTCCAGGGACAGATACGCAGTACTTT. Translated: CASSVLAPGTDTQYF.

As concerns this clone: One end of the junction fails to match germline, which may point to a read error. Different DNA sequences within this sample yield the same CDR3. The V gene is TRBV28, the J gene TRBJ1-5, with D perhaps TRBD1 (5 bases). Per the germline V gene, CDR1 is MDHEN and CDR2 is SYDVKM. The length of the CDR3 is 15 residues. The CDR3: CASSLGGVGDQPQHF. The CDR3 DNA follows: TGTGCCAGCAGTTTAGGTGGCGTGGGGGATCAGCCCCAGCACTTT.

The chain employs TRBV29-1 and TRBJ1-2; D remains ambiguous. Germline V gene data show CDR1 as SQVTM and CDR2 as ANQGSEA. The CDR3 has 13 residues. V lost 4 bases and J lost 6, with 15 bases in between. In nucleotides, the CDR3 is TGCAGCGTTGGGGCAACCCCACTGAATGGCTACACCTTC. Encoded protein: CSVGATPLNGYTF.